Reported below is one T cell receptor beta chain. The sample originates from a study of cytomegalovirus exposure and HLA in healthy donors. 13 Jbeta primers and 60 Vbeta primers were used for the PCR. Profiling relied on immunoSEQ multiplex PCR, and the TCRdb table lists in-frame clones only, not all of them. The sample shows fewer than 85,000 clones, around 72% of them seen only once. The sample consisted of PBMCs. This TCR came from a woman aged 40 to 55 in good health and CMV-seropositive.

In DNA form, the CDR3 reads TGTGCCAGCAGCTACGGGACAGACAACACTGAAGCTTTCTTT. Encoded protein: CASSYGTDNTEAFF. The chain recombines TRBV7-9 with TRBJ1-1, with 7 bases fitting TRBD1. Germline-derived CDR1 and CDR2 are SEHNR and FQNEAQ (reference sequence). The junction had 4 bases not matched to a gene; V was cut back by 4 bases and J by 2 bases. This CDR3 is built from 14 residues.